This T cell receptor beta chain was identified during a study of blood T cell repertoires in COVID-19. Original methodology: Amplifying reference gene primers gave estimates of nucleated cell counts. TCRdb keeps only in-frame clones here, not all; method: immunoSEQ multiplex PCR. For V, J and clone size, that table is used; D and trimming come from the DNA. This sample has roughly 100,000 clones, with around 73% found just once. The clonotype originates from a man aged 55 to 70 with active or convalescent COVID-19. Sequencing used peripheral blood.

CDR3 protein: CASSWQTGTFNTEAFF. CDR3 sequence (DNA): TGTGCCAGCAGCTGGCAAACCGGGACTTTTAACACTGAAGCTTTCTTT. This chain uses TRBV5-6 with TRBJ1-1; weak D call: TRBD1 (5 bases). The CDR3 has 16 residues. Between the trimmed V and J ends, which lost 3 bases and 2 bases, there was a span of 17 bases. Germline assignment: CDR1 SGHDT and CDR2 YYEEEE.